This T cell receptor beta chain was sequenced in a study of cytomegalovirus exposure and HLA in healthy donors. Overall study results and limits: A few chains tied to CMV proved CMV antigen-specific in vitro.

Comment on this clone: What it binds is unknown.

CDR3 length equals 15 residues. V dropped 6 bases and J dropped 8; count of bases not matched to a gene: 8. The germline V gene has CDR1 LNHDA and CDR2 SQIVND (reference sequence). Use of 60 Vbeta and 13 Jbeta primers characterized the PCR. The method was immunoSEQ multiplex PCR; TCRdb's version includes in-frame clones alone and lacks a portion of them. Of 90,000 to 120,000 clones listed, around three quarters are singletons. The origin of this receptor is a woman in her 50s in good health and CMV-seropositive. Sequenced material: PBMCs. The rearrangement uses TRBV19 and TRBJ1-4, with TRBD1 identical over 11 bases. CDR3 protein: CASSPGQGATEKLFF. The CDR3 coding sequence is TGTGCCAGTAGCCCCGGACAGGGGGCTACGGAAAAACTGTTTTTT.